This passage covers 13 T cell receptor beta chains from one sample sequenced in a study of blood T cell repertoires in COVID-19. Data came from immunoSEQ multiplex PCR; TCRdb stores just in-frame clones and leaves some out. The sample lists roughly 250,000 clones, around 89% seen once, with 1% to 1.5% in the top ten. Sequencing was carried out using PBMCs or T cells enriched from blood (not recorded which). All receptors derive from a woman between 40 and 55 years old with acute COVID-19.

The CDR3 here is CASTMTRNTEAFF. The DNA for the CDR3 is TGTGCCAGTACTATGACACGGAACACTGAAGCTTTCTTT. The chain carries TRBV19 and TRBJ1-1; D not certain. Germline V CDR1 and CDR2: LNHDA, SQIVND (reference sequence). The CDR3 is 13 amino acids. Trimming took off 7 bases at V and 1 base at J, with 10 bases between the two ends.

This clone has only a few counts. V is TRBV10-3 and J is TRBJ2-7, with D possibly TRBD1 on 6 matching bases. V shed 0 bases and J shed 5 bases, with 11 bases lying between them. Germline V gives CDR1 ENHRY, CDR2 SYGVKD. This CDR3 is 14 amino acids long. The CDR3 DNA reads TGTGCCATCAGTGAGTCGACAGGTTCCGACGAGCAGTACGTC. It encodes CAISESTGSDEQYV.

The rearrangement links TRBV5-5 to TRBJ1-4; maybe TRBD1 (6 bases). The germline V gene encodes CDR1 SGHKS and CDR2 YYEKEE (reference sequence). The CDR3 is 15 amino acids. V was cut by 5 bases and J by 4 bases, with 15 bases left in between. Here the CDR3 reads CASRSAWGLNEKLFF. The DNA of the CDR3 is TGTGCCAGCAGGTCCGCCTGGGGGCTTAATGAAAAACTGTTTTTT.

This clone has only one observation. The V call is TRBV30, the J call TRBJ1-4; a possible D gene is TRBD1 (6 bases). Trimming took off 1 base at V and 10 bases at J, with 19 bases between the two ends. Germline CDR1 is GTSNPN and CDR2 is SVGIG (reference sequence). This CDR3 is built from 15 residues. The CDR3 protein is CAWSDPPQGGGKLFF. The CDR3 nucleotides are TGTGCCTGGAGTGACCCCCCACAGGGTGGGGGAAAACTGTTTTTT.

The gene calls are TRBV4-1 and TRBJ2-5, with TRBD2 matching over 12 bases. This CDR3 region has 19 residues. CDR1 is MGHRA and CDR2 is YSYEKL in the germline V gene. V lost 3 bases and J lost 5; bases outside the gene matches: 16. The chain's CDR3 is CASSHLTGNRLAGEETQYF. As DNA, the CDR3 is TGCGCCAGCAGCCACCTGACAGGAAATAGACTAGCGGGAGAGGAGACCCAGTACTTC.

This chain connects TRBV28 to TRBJ1-6, with 8 bases aligning to TRBD1. Per germline, CDR1 MDHEN and CDR2 SYDVKM. V trimming: 0 bases; J trimming: 9 bases; junction bases outside the gene matches: 4. The CDR3 length is 15 residues. The CDR3 DNA reads TGTGCCAGCAGTTTATGGGACAGGGAAGGTTCACCCCTCCACTTT. It codes for CASSLWDREGSPLHF.

The chain recombines TRBV5-1 with TRBJ2-1; TRBD1 matches 8 bases. Losses at the gene ends were 4 bases for V and 5 bases for J; bases not matched to a gene: 8. Germline lookup yields CDR1 SGHRS and CDR2 YFSETQ. This CDR3 contains 15 residues. The CDR3 reads CASSPGDRSNNEQFF. As DNA, the CDR3 is TGCGCCAGCAGCCCTGGGGACAGGTCTAACAATGAGCAGTTCTTC. The full variable domain, rest sourced from reference TRBV5-1 and TRBJ2-1, is KAGVTQTPRYLIKTRGQQVTLSCSPISGHRSVSWYQQTPGQGLQFLFEYFSETQRNKGNFPGRFSGRQFSNSRSEMNVSTLELGDSALYLCASSPGDRSNNEQFFGPGTRLTVL.

This clone was recorded only once. The V gene is TRBV28, the J gene TRBJ2-1, with 13 bases identical to TRBD2. After removal of 6 bases from V and 8 bases from J, the junction contained 7 bases not matched to a gene. Germline CDR1 is MDHEN and CDR2 is SYDVKM. The CDR3 spans 15 residues. CDR3 protein: CASRPTSGRPHEQFF. The CDR3 DNA sequence: TGTGCCAGCAGGCCGACTAGCGGGAGGCCGCATGAGCAGTTCTTC.

The chain is built from TRBV27 and TRBJ1-2; D gene unclear. This CDR3 has 15 residues. V dropped 2 bases and J dropped 0 bases, with 10 bases sitting between them. Looked up from germline, CDR1 is MNHEY and CDR2 is SMNVEV (reference sequence). CDR3 loop: CASSLDSGTNYGYTF. CDR3 bases: TGTGCCAGCAGTTTAGATTCGGGGACTAACTATGGCTACACCTTC.

This clone was seen more than once but under ten times. The chain recombines TRBV27 with TRBJ2-2; D is unresolved. In germline, CDR1 is MNHEY, CDR2 SMNVEV (reference sequence). The CDR3 spans 14 residues. Trimming cost V 2 bases and J 3 bases, with 7 bases left between them. CDR3 amino acids: CASSLGPDTGELFF. The CDR3 DNA is TGTGCCAGCAGTTTAGGGCCAGACACCGGGGAGCTGTTTTTT.

This clone was found a few times. The chain uses TRBV2 and TRBJ1-5, with TRBD1 matching over 7 bases. The V segment lost 4 bases and the J segment 0 bases; nucleotides outside the gene matches: 6. Germline V gene sequence: CDR1 SNHLY, CDR2 FYNNEI. This CDR3 spans 16 amino acids. The CDR3 is CASSGGGTRSNQPQHF. CDR3 coding DNA: TGTGCCAGCAGTGGAGGGGGCACACGTAGCAATCAGCCCCAGCATTTT.

This sequence joins TRBV7-2 and TRBJ2-7; no clear D. Per the germline V gene, CDR1 is SGHTA and CDR2 is FQGNSA. CDR3 length equals 14 residues. V shed 5 bases and J shed 2 bases, with 13 bases lying between them. DNA of the CDR3: TGTGCCAGCAGCAACTACGAGAATACCTACGAGCAGTACTTC. Its translation is CASSNYENTYEQYF.

In this sample, this clone turned up a few times. DNA for the CDR3: TGTGCCAGCAGTTACTTGCGGGAGGGTTTGCATACGCAGTATTTT. Translated, it gives CASSYLREGLHTQYF. This sequence joins TRBV6-5 and TRBJ2-3, with 9 bases fitting TRBD2. The germline gives CDR1 MNHEY, CDR2 SVGAGI. Trimming at V came to 1 base and at J to 7 bases, leaving 6 bases not matched to a gene. The CDR3 sequence is 15 residues long.